The 14 T cell receptor beta chains below were found in one sample sequenced in a study of T cell responses to AZD1222 COVID-19 vaccine. The assay was immunoSEQ multiplex PCR, and TCRdb's table has in-frame clones only and misses some. Among some 100,000 clones, 85% to 95% were seen once, and the ten largest hold roughly 1.8%. The sequencing used peripheral blood, collected on day 0 of AZD1222 vaccination. Every receptor here comes from an adult in good health.

The gene calls are TRBV4-2 and TRBJ2-7; 8 bases map to TRBD1. This CDR3 has 16 residues. Germline V gives CDR1 LGHNA, CDR2 YNFKEQ. Trimming took 2 bases from V and 2 from J; bases not matched to a gene: 8. The CDR3 sequence: CASSQTTSDRAYEQYF. The CDR3 DNA follows: TGTGCCAGCAGCCAAACTACCTCGGACAGGGCCTACGAGCAGTACTTC.

The CDR3 is CASSLLAAYNEQFF. Written as DNA, the CDR3 is TGCGCCAGCAGCTTGTTAGCGGCCTACAATGAGCAGTTCTTC. This chain joins TRBV5-1 and TRBJ2-1, with TRBD2 as a possible D gene (6 bases). The CDR3 covers 14 residues. The V end was cut by 1 base, the J end by 2 bases, with 7 bases between. In germline, CDR1 is SGHRS, CDR2 YFSETQ. Looking up the rest from reference TRBV5-1 and TRBJ2-1 gives the full variable domain: KAGVTQTPRYLIKTRGQQVTLSCSPISGHRSVSWYQQTPGQGLQFLFEYFSETQRNKGNFPGRFSGRQFSNSRSEMNVSTLELGDSALYLCASSLLAAYNEQFFGPGTRLTVL.

The chain employs TRBV27 and TRBJ2-7; tentative D call: TRBD2 (5 bases). V lost 2 bases to trimming and J lost 2 bases, with 7 bases between them. This CDR3 comprises 13 residues. Germline V lookup: CDR1 MNHEY, CDR2 SMNVEV (reference sequence). CDR3 nucleotides: TGTGCCAGCAGTTTAGACGGGGCCTACGAGCAGTACTTC. It codes for CASSLDGAYEQYF.

This clone was recorded once. The chain uses TRBV21-1 and TRBJ2-7; the table's D call TRBD1 went unverified against the DNA. TRBV21-1 is a recognized pseudogene. CDR3 length equals 16 residues. In DNA, the CDR3 is TGTGCCAGCAGCACAACACCAAGGGGAACCAAATACGAGCAGTACTTC. It is translated as CASSTTPRGTKYEQYF.

The gene calls are TRBV30 and TRBJ1-2, with D unresolved. V lost 2 bases to trimming and J lost 12 bases, with 13 bases between them. Germline-derived CDR1 and CDR2 are GTSNPN and SVGIG (reference sequence). The length of the CDR3 is 11 residues. CDR3 in amino acids: CAWSRPNGHTF. CDR3 nucleotides: TGTGCCTGGAGTCGACCAAACGGCCACACCTTC.

This clone has just one count. The V gene is TRBV7-9, the J gene TRBJ1-5; D unclear. Germline values: CDR1 SEHNR, CDR2 FQNEAQ (reference sequence). V dropped 2 bases and J dropped 0 bases, with 11 bases sitting between them. The CDR3 is 16 residues long. CDR3 sequence: CASSLFGGPSNQPQHF. The CDR3 DNA sequence: TGTGCCAGCAGCTTATTCGGCGGGCCTAGCAATCAGCCCCAGCATTTT.

This clone was counted a few times. The chain links TRBV7-2 to TRBJ1-2; D unresolved. V lost 0 bases and J 5 bases, leaving 4 bases between the germline ends. The germline V gene has CDR1 SGHTA and CDR2 FQGNSA. The CDR3 covers 12 residues. The CDR3: CASSLATYGYTF. In nucleotides, the CDR3 is TGTGCCAGCAGCTTAGCGACATATGGCTACACCTTC.

V is TRBV2 and J is TRBJ1-5; no firm D call. Germline V gene data show CDR1 as SNHLY and CDR2 as FYNNEI. V lost 4 bases and J 1 base, leaving 5 bases between the germline ends. The CDR3 contains 13 residues. The CDR3 nucleotides are TGTGCCAGCAGTGTGGGGAGCAATCAGCCCCAGCATTTT. Encoded protein: CASSVGSNQPQHF.

The chain couples TRBV2 to TRBJ2-7, with D unclear. Germline V gene data show CDR1 as SNHLY and CDR2 as FYNNEI. This CDR3 comprises 12 residues. V was cut by 7 bases and J by 0 bases, with 7 bases left in between. Written as DNA, the CDR3 is TGTGCCAGCACCCGGTTCTCCTACGAGCAGTACTTC. The encoded protein is CASTRFSYEQYF.

The gene calls are TRBV7-9 and TRBJ1-1; weak D call: TRBD1 (5 bases). The CDR3 covers 16 residues. CDR1 SEHNR and CDR2 FQNEAQ come from the germline V gene (reference sequence). The V gene lost 1 base and the J gene lost 1 base, with 13 bases spanning the gap. This CDR3 reads CASSLDGGTSNTEAFF. In nucleotides, the CDR3 is TGTGCCAGCAGCTTAGACGGGGGGACCTCGAACACTGAAGCTTTCTTT.

This chain links TRBV7-9 with TRBJ1-1, with D possibly matching TRBD1 (5 bases). This CDR3 contains 15 residues. Trimming pared 2 bases from V and 1 base from J, leaving 11 bases between. From germline, CDR1 is SEHNR and CDR2 FQNEAQ (reference sequence). In DNA, the CDR3 is TGTGCCAGCAGCTTACGAGGGGCCGCGAACACTGAAGCTTTCTTT. Translation gives CASSLRGAANTEAFF.

V usage is TRBV6-4 and J usage is TRBJ2-7; D perhaps matches TRBD2 (5 bases). V was shortened by 5 bases and J by 7 bases, with 15 bases between the two germline ends. There are 13 residues in the CDR3. Germline V gives CDR1 MRHNA, CDR2 SNTAGT. The chain's CDR3 is CASSKGLAAEQYF. CDR3 bases: TGTGCCAGCAGTAAAGGACTGGCTGCGGAGCAGTACTTC.

The V call is TRBV10-2, the J call TRBJ2-1; D is ambiguous. V lost 4 bases and J lost 1, with 11 bases in between. Germline V gene data show CDR1 as WSHSY and CDR2 as SAAADI. This CDR3 has 15 amino acids. The CDR3 region has the DNA TGCGCCAGCAGTGGTCAGTCGACTTCCTACAATGAGCAGTTCTTC. It encodes CASSGQSTSYNEQFF.

The rearrangement links TRBV9 to TRBJ2-1; 12 bases align to TRBD2. V was clipped by 4 bases and J by 3 bases; unmatched bases: 5. CDR1 SGDLS and CDR2 YYNGEE come from the germline V gene. The CDR3 is 16 residues long. CDR3 in DNA: TGTGCCAGCAGCTCGTCGACTAGCGGGAGCTACAATGAGCAGTTCTTC. Translating it yields CASSSSTSGSYNEQFF.